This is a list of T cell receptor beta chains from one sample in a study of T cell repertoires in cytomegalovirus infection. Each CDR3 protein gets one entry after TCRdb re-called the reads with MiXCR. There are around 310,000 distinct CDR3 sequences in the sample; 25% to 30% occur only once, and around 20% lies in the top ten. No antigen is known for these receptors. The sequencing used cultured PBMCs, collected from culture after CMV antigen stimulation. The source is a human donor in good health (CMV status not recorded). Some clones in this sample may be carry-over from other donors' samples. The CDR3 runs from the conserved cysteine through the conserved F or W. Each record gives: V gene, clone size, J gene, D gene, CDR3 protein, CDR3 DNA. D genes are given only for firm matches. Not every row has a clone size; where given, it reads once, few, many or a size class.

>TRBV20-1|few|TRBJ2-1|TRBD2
CSASTTSGGYNEQFF
TGCAGTGCTAGCACAACTAGCGGAGGGTACAATGAGCAGTTCTTC
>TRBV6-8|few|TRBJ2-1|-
CASRTSFTSYNEQFF
TGTGCCAGCAGGACTAGTTTTACGTCCTACAATGAGCAGTTCTTC
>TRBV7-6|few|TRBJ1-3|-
CASTSEGGNTIYF
TGTGCCAGCACATCCGAAGGCGGAAACACCATATATTTT
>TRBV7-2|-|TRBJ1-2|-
CASSGGTSRWHTF
TGTGCCAGCAGCGGAGGGACCTCACGGTGGCACACCTTC
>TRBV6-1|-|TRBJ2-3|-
CASSEASAVEDTQYF
TGTGCCAGCAGTGAAGCCTCGGCGGTAGAAGATACGCAGTATTTT
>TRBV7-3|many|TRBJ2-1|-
CASSSAPSHSNEQFF
TGTGCCAGCAGCTCGGCCCCTTCGCACAGCAATGAGCAGTTCTTC
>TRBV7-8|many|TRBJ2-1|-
CASSLNNEQFF
TGTGCCAGCAGCTTAAACAATGAGCAGTTCTTC
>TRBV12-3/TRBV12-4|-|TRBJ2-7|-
CASKGSPGRDGEQYF
TGTGCCAGCAAAGGATCTCCTGGCCGGGACGGCGAGCAGTACTTC
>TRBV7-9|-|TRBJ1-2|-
CASSLEGGHGYTF
TGTGCCAGCAGCTTAGAAGGGGGTCATGGCTACACCTTC
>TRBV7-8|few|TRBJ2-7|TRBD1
CASSMTGVRNEQYF
TGTGCCAGCAGCATGACAGGGGTGCGGAACGAGCAGTACTTC
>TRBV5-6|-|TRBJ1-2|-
CASSHSPLWGYTF
TGTGCCAGCAGCCACTCCCCTCTTTGGGGCTACACCTTC
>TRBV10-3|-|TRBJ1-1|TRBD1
CAISDGDRGVISFF
TGTGCCATCAGTGACGGCGACAGGGGGGTAATTTCTTTCTTT
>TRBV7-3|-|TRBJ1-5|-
CASSLSPGQPQHF
TGTGCCAGCAGCTTAAGCCCCGGTCAGCCCCAGCATTTT
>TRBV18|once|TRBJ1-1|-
CASSPGAPNTEAFF
TGTGCCAGCTCCCCCGGGGCTCCGAACACTGAAGCTTTCTTT
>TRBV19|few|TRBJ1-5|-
CASSIDREGNQPQHF
TGTGCCAGTAGTATAGACAGAGAAGGCAATCAGCCCCAGCATTTT
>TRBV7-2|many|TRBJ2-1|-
CASSVSGTNNNEQFF
TGTGCCAGCAGCGTCTCCGGGACAAACAACAATGAGCAGTTCTTC
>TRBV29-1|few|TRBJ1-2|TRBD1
CSAATSGQGRWGYTF
TGCAGCGCCGCAACGTCGGGACAGGGAAGGTGGGGCTACACCTTC
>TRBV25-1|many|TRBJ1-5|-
CASSGDPNQPQHF
TGTGCCAGCAGTGGGGACCCCAATCAGCCCCAGCATTTT